A single sample is the source of the 24 T cell receptor beta chains below, sequenced in a study of cytomegalovirus exposure and HLA in healthy donors. Primers: 60 Vbeta forward and 13 Jbeta reverse. Data came from immunoSEQ multiplex PCR; TCRdb stores just in-frame clones and leaves some out. The sample has 150,000 to 200,000 clones, approximately 70% seen once; the top ten hold approximately 7.1%. Sequencing used PBMCs. The receptors derive from a man between 40 and 49 years old in good health and CMV-seropositive.

The genes are TRBV18 and TRBJ1-4; D is uncertain. With 2 bases removed from V and 8 bases from J, the gap between germline ends came to 12 bases. From germline, CDR1 is KGHSH and CDR2 LQKENI. The length of the CDR3 is 14 residues. The CDR3 DNA follows: TGTGCCAGCTCACCAGACACGGGCGGGGAAAAACTGTTTTTT. It is translated as CASSPDTGGEKLFF.

The rearrangement uses TRBV7-9 and TRBJ2-7; perhaps TRBD1 as D (5 bases). CDR3 length: 14 amino acids. Deletions cut 3 bases from V and 3 bases from J, with 12 bases between. Germline V lookup: CDR1 SEHNR, CDR2 FQNEAQ (reference sequence). DNA for the CDR3: TGTGCCAGCAGCTTCAGCGACAGTCTCTACGAGCAGTACTTC. This gives the protein CASSFSDSLYEQYF.

The chain carries TRBV4-1 and TRBJ1-4; D might be TRBD1 (5 bases). The V end lost 0 bases, the J end lost 0 bases, and 14 bases lay between the germline ends. Germline lookup yields CDR1 MGHRA and CDR2 YSYEKL. The CDR3 consists of 18 residues. This CDR3 reads CASSQDGGGLATNEKLFF. Written as DNA, the CDR3 is TGCGCCAGCAGCCAAGATGGGGGAGGACTAGCAACTAATGAAAAACTGTTTTTT.

V gene TRBV9 combines with J gene TRBJ2-1; 11 positions match TRBD2. The CDR3 totals 15 residues. After removal of 0 bases from V and 9 bases from J, the junction contained 5 bases not matched to a gene. CDR1 SGDLS and CDR2 YYNGEE come from the germline V gene. The CDR3 here is CASSVADSGGGEQFF. DNA of the CDR3: TGTGCCAGCAGCGTAGCTGATAGCGGGGGGGGTGAGCAGTTCTTC. The whole variable domain, filled in from reference TRBV9 and TRBJ2-1, reads DSGVTQTPKHLITATGQRVTLRCSPRSGDLSVYWYQQSLDQGLQFLIQYYNGEERAKGNILERFSAQQFPDLHSELNLSSLELGDSALYFCASSVADSGGGEQFFGPGTRLTVL.

The chain joins TRBV15 to TRBJ2-3; 7 bases are a match to TRBD1. The CDR3 loop spans 16 amino acids. With 4 bases clipped from V and 0 bases from J, the junction kept 7 bases outside the gene matches. Germline assignment: CDR1 LNHNV and CDR2 YYDKDF (reference sequence). CDR3 DNA sequence: TGTGCCACCAGCACCCTGAGGGACAGAAGCACAGATACGCAGTATTTT. Its protein is CATSTLRDRSTDTQYF. The complete variable domain, with remaining parts taken from reference TRBV15 and TRBJ2-3, reads DAMVIQNPRYQVTQFGKPVTLSCSQTLNHNVMYWYQQKSSQAPKLLFHYYDKDFNNEADTPDNFQSRRPNTSFCFLDIRSPGLGDTAMYLCATSTLRDRSTDTQYFGPGTRLTVL.

The V call is TRBV7-3, the J call TRBJ2-3; D might be TRBD1 (5 bases). CDR3 size: 14 residues. Germline CDR1 reads SGHTA; CDR2 reads FQGTGA. V lost 5 bases and J 2 bases, leaving 11 bases between the germline ends. Here the CDR3 reads CASSPDRYTDTQYF. As DNA, the CDR3 is TGTGCCAGCAGCCCTGACAGATACACAGATACGCAGTATTTT.

Only one count was recorded for this clone. This chain connects TRBV29-1 to TRBJ1-5; D call uncertain. The germline V and J ends were trimmed by 6 bases and 0 bases, with 12 bases remaining between them. CDR1 SQVTM and CDR2 ANQGSEA come from the germline V gene. This CDR3 spans 14 amino acids. The CDR3 DNA is TGCAGCGTCAAGAACGGTAGTAGCAATCAGCCCCAGCATTTT. It translates to CSVKNGSSNQPQHF.

CDR3 region: CASSLPNYGYTF. The CDR3 DNA reads TGTGCCAGTAGTCTCCCCAACTATGGCTACACCTTC. The chain joins TRBV19 to TRBJ1-2, with unresolved D. V lost 5 bases and J 2 bases, leaving 6 bases between the germline ends. Germline lookup yields CDR1 LNHDA and CDR2 SQIVND (reference sequence). The CDR3 has 12 amino acids.

The chain uses TRBV5-4 and TRBJ1-2; unclear D gene. The CDR3 consists of 15 residues. From germline, CDR1 is SGHNT and CDR2 YYREEE (reference sequence). The ends were cut back, 0 bases at V and 4 bases at J, with 13 bases in the middle. CDR3 bases: TGTGCCAGCAGCTTGGTTGGCAGAACAACCTATGGCTACACCTTC. Translating gives CASSLVGRTTYGYTF.

There are many counts of this clone. One end of the junction fails to match germline, which may point to a read error. The CDR3 region is CASSSSTGNPEAFF. CDR3 bases: TGCGCCAGCAGCAGCTCGACAGGGAACCCTGAAGCTTTCTTT. The chain is built from TRBV5-1 and TRBJ1-1; 7 bases are shared with TRBD1. This CDR3 is built from 14 residues. Germline V gene sequence: CDR1 SGHRS, CDR2 YFSETQ.

There are a few counts of this clone. The J gene is TRBJ2-1, the V gene TRBV10-1; 11 bases agree with TRBD2. This CDR3 is built from 16 residues. With 8 bases clipped from V and 4 bases from J, the junction kept 10 bases outside the gene matches. Germline loops: CDR1 WNHNN, CDR2 SYGVQD (reference sequence). In DNA form, the CDR3 reads TGCGCCAGCCTAAGACTAGCGGGGACGGCTTACAATGAGCAGTTCTTC. Its protein product is CASLRLAGTAYNEQFF.

The genes are TRBV7-9 and TRBJ1-1; D is perhaps TRBD1 (6 bases). Trimming stripped 5 bases from V and 2 bases from J, with 12 bases between. Germline CDR1 and CDR2: SEHNR and FQNEAQ (reference sequence). This CDR3 is 14 amino acids long. CDR3: CASSPADSNTEAFF. The CDR3 DNA sequence: TGTGCCAGCAGCCCGGCGGACAGTAACACTGAAGCTTTCTTT.

The V and J genes are TRBV7-2 and TRBJ2-7; D uncertain. Germline V gene sequence: CDR1 SGHTA, CDR2 FQGNSA. V shed 5 bases and J shed 5 bases, with 16 bases lying between them. CDR3 length: 14 residues. CDR3 region: CASSAQADLDEQYF. The CDR3 coding sequence is TGTGCCAGCAGCGCGCAGGCCGACCTTGACGAGCAGTACTTC. Full variable domain (rest looked up from reference TRBV7-2 and TRBJ2-7): GAGVSQSPSNKVTEKGKDVELRCDPISGHTALYWYRQSLGQGLEFLIYFQGNSAPDKSGLPSDRFSAERTGGSVSTLTIQRTQQEDSAVYLCASSAQADLDEQYFGPGTRLTVT.

The rearrangement joins TRBV27 to TRBJ1-1; TRBD1 matches at 7 bases. The CDR3 spans 13 residues. Losses at the gene ends were 2 bases for V and 10 bases for J; bases not matched to a gene: 7. CDR1 is MNHEY, CDR2 SMNVEV, per germline (reference sequence). The DNA of the CDR3 is TGTGCCAGCAGTTTAATGGGCAGGGGGGTAGCTTTCTTT. The encoded protein is CASSLMGRGVAFF.

The rearrangement uses TRBV18 and TRBJ1-1, with TRBD1 matching over 8 bases. This CDR3 has 15 amino acids. Trimming at V came to 3 bases and at J to 3 bases, leaving 6 bases not matched to a gene. Germline V gene data show CDR1 as KGHSH and CDR2 as LQKENI. CDR3 DNA sequence: TGTGCCAGCTCACCTAACAGGGGGTGGTACACTGAAGCTTTCTTT. Its protein product is CASSPNRGWYTEAFF.

The chain carries TRBV7-2 and TRBJ2-7; TRBD1 matches at 8 bases. V gave up 1 base and J gave up 3 bases; unmatched junction bases: 5. This CDR3 is built from 15 residues. Germline V lookup: CDR1 SGHTA, CDR2 FQGNSA. The CDR3 DNA follows: TGTGCCAGCAGCTTAGACGGGACAGGACTCTACGAGCAGTACTTC. Its protein is CASSLDGTGLYEQYF.

This chain links TRBV4-2 with TRBJ2-2; 8 bases are shared with TRBD2. Germline loops: CDR1 LGHNA, CDR2 YNFKEQ. The CDR3 contains 17 residues. The V segment lost 4 bases and the J segment 5 bases; nucleotides outside the gene matches: 12. The DNA of the CDR3 is TGTGCCAGCAGCCCCTACTCCGGGACTAGTAAAACCGGGGAGCTGTTTTTT. This encodes CASSPYSGTSKTGELFF.

The gene calls are TRBV7-9 and TRBJ2-1; D is perhaps TRBD2 (6 bases). CDR1 and CDR2 from the germline V gene are SEHNR and FQNEAQ (reference sequence). The CDR3 sequence is 14 residues long. Deletions cut 5 bases from V and 4 bases from J, with 12 bases between. CDR3 sequence: CASSTPGLYNEQFF. In nucleotides, the CDR3 is TGTGCCAGCAGCACCCCGGGACTTTACAATGAGCAGTTCTTC.

The chain uses TRBV7-3 and TRBJ2-1; 10 bases fit TRBD2. Germline V CDR1 and CDR2: SGHTA, FQGTGA. V trimming: 5 bases; J trimming: 4 bases; junction bases outside the gene matches: 5. CDR3 size: 15 residues. For the CDR3, the DNA is TGTGCCAGCAGCCATAGCGGGGGGCCTTACAATGAGCAGTTCTTC. Amino acids: CASSHSGGPYNEQFF.

This sequence joins TRBV11-2 and TRBJ2-3; no definite D call. The length of the CDR3 is 13 residues. The V and J ends lost 4 bases and 3 bases respectively, with 8 bases between them. CDR1 is SGHAT and CDR2 is FQNNGV in the germline V gene. CDR3 amino acids: CASSYEVTDTQYF. The CDR3 coding sequence is TGTGCCAGCAGCTACGAGGTTACAGATACGCAGTATTTT.

The chain uses TRBV6-7 and TRBJ2-7; tentative D call: TRBD2 (5 bases). TRBV6-7 is sorted into the ORF group, with uncertain function. V gave up 11 bases and J gave up 5 bases, with 16 bases separating them. This CDR3 comprises 12 residues. The CDR3 loop is CAPAGRLDEQYF. The CDR3 region has the DNA TGTGCCCCGGCGGGTAGGTTGGACGAGCAGTACTTC.

The chain carries TRBV5-1 and TRBJ2-2; 10 positions agree with TRBD1. The length of the CDR3 is 16 residues. Germline values: CDR1 SGHRS, CDR2 YFSETQ. V shed 0 bases and J 1 base; nucleotides not matched to a gene: 0. Here the CDR3 DNA reads TGCGCCAGCAGCTTGGGGGACAGGGGGAACACCGGGGAGCTGTTTTTT. Translated, it gives CASSLGDRGNTGELFF.

The gene calls are TRBV9 and TRBJ1-6; D is possibly TRBD1 (6 bases). This CDR3 region has 14 residues. Trimming pared 3 bases from V and 7 bases from J, leaving 11 bases between. Germline lookup yields CDR1 SGDLS and CDR2 YYNGEE. This CDR3 is CASSEQGLNSPLHF. In DNA, the CDR3 is TGTGCCAGCAGCGAACAGGGACTAAATTCACCCCTCCACTTT. Based on the CDR3 plus reference TRBV9 and TRBJ1-6, the full variable domain is DSGVTQTPKHLITATGQRVTLRCSPRSGDLSVYWYQQSLDQGLQFLIQYYNGEERAKGNILERFSAQQFPDLHSELNLSSLELGDSALYFCASSEQGLNSPLHFGNGTRLTVT.

The chain joins TRBV6-4 to TRBJ1-6; D is perhaps TRBD1 (5 bases). This CDR3 region has 15 residues. The V and J ends lost 8 bases and 6 bases respectively, with 17 bases between them. Germline CDR1 reads MRHNA; CDR2 reads SNTAGT. The CDR3 DNA follows: TGTGCCAGCTCCCCGGAGGGACTGACTAATTCACCCCTCCACTTT. Amino acids: CASSPEGLTNSPLHF.